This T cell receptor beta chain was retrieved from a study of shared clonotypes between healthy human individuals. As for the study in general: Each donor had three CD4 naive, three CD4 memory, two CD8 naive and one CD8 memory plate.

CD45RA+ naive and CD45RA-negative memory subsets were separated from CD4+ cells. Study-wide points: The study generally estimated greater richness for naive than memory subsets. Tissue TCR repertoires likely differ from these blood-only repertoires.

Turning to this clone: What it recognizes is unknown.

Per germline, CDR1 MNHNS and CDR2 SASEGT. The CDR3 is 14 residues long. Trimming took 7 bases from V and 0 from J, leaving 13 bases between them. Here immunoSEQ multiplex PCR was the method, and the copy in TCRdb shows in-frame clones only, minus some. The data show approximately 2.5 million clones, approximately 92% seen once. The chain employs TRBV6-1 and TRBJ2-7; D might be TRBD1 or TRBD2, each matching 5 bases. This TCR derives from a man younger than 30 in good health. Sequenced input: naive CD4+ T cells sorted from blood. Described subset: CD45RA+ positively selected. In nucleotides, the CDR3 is TGTGCCAGCACAATCGGGACGGGCTCCTACGAGCAGTACTTC. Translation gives CASTIGTGSYEQYF.